These 22 T cell receptor beta chains originate from one sample sequenced in a study of early T cells in non-severe SARS-CoV-2 infection. TCRdb reprocessed the 5' RACE reads via MiXCR and lists one record per CDR3 protein. The repertoire holds about 88,000 distinct CDR3 sequences, with 15% as singletons. The specimen was whole blood. All receptors come from an adult who was a healthcare worker with PCR-confirmed SARS-CoV-2 infection or an uninfected control (not recorded which).

This chain joins TRBV20-1 and TRBJ2-3; 11 bases are a match to TRBD2. CDR1 is DFQATT and CDR2 is SNEGSKA in the germline V gene (reference sequence). The CDR3 runs to 15 residues. The V gene end was trimmed by 6 bases and the J gene end by 6 bases; junction bases not matched to a gene: 11. For the CDR3, the DNA is TGCAGTGCCGAAGTACTAGCGGGAGATGTGGATACGCAGTATTTT. Amino acids: CSAEVLAGDVDTQYF.

A few counts support this clonotype. J is TRBJ2-1 and V is TRBV7-9, with D possibly being TRBD1 (6 bases). From germline, CDR1 is SEHNR and CDR2 FQNEAQ (reference sequence). The CDR3 is made up of 12 amino acids. Trimming removed 4 bases at V and 9 bases at J, with 10 bases between. This CDR3 reads CASSSQGIEQFF. As DNA, the CDR3 is TGTGCCAGCAGCTCACAGGGCATTGAGCAGTTCTTC. The variable domain in full, completed from reference TRBV7-9 and TRBJ2-1, reads DTGVSQNPRHKITKRGQNVTFRCDPISEHNRLYWYRQTLGQGPEFLTYFQNEAQLEKSRLLSDRFSAERPKGSFSTLEIQRTEQGDSAMYLCASSSQGIEQFFGPGTRLTVL.

CDR3 loop: CASSLVHAGDPPDTQYF. The CDR3 DNA sequence: TGTGCCAGCAGCTTGGTTCATGCGGGGGATCCTCCAGATACGCAGTATTTT. This chain uses TRBV7-8 with TRBJ2-3, with 7 bases that match TRBD2. The junction had 13 bases not matched to a gene; V was cut back by 3 bases and J by 4 bases. The CDR3 totals 17 residues. CDR1 and CDR2 from the germline V gene are SGHVS and FQNEAQ.

This clonotype has a count of ten or more. The CDR3 nucleotides are TGTGCCAGCAGCTTGCGGGTCGGCAATCAGCCCCAGCATTTT. This gives the protein CASSLRVGNQPQHF. V usage is TRBV7-8 and J usage is TRBJ1-5; D is unclear. Germline V CDR1 and CDR2: SGHVS, FQNEAQ. The CDR3 is made up of 14 amino acids. V gave up 3 bases and J gave up 2 bases, with 8 bases separating them.

This clonotype was seen at least ten times. CDR3 in amino acids: CASSLGTGAEKLFF. In DNA, the CDR3 is TGTGCCAGCAGTTTAGGGACAGGGGCTGAAAAACTGTTTTTT. The chain is built from TRBV12-3 or TRBV12-4 and TRBJ1-4; 9 nucleotides match TRBD1. CDR3 length: 14 amino acids. V dropped 1 base and J dropped 7; count of bases not matched to a gene: 1.

This clonotype turned up a few times. V usage is TRBV28 and J usage is TRBJ2-7; a possible D gene is TRBD2 (7 bases). Trimming pared 11 bases from V and 5 bases from J, leaving 13 bases between. The CDR3 runs 11 residues. CDR1 and CDR2 from the germline V gene are MDHEN and SYDVKM. CDR3: CAAEGGNEQYF. The CDR3 DNA follows: TGTGCCGCCGAGGGGGGGAACGAGCAGTACTTC.

V usage is TRBV2 and J usage is TRBJ1-2; 10 positions match TRBD1. This CDR3 is built from 15 residues. The V gene end was trimmed by 9 bases and the J gene end by 4 bases; junction bases not matched to a gene: 11. Germline CDR1 reads SNHLY; CDR2 reads FYNNEI. The CDR3 DNA reads as TGTGCCAGACCCCCCCGGGACAGGGGCGTCTATGGCTACACCTTC. Translating gives CARPPRDRGVYGYTF.

The CDR3 DNA reads as TGTGCCAGCAGTGCTCCCGGACAGGGGCAAGAGACCCAGTACTTC. This gives the protein CASSAPGQGQETQYF. The chain combines TRBV28 with TRBJ2-5; 9 nucleotides match TRBD1. The J segment lost 2 bases and the V segment lost 5 bases, leaving 6 bases of the junction unmatched. Germline CDR1 reads MDHEN; CDR2 reads SYDVKM. The CDR3 sequence is 15 residues long.

There are a few counts of this clonotype. The V and J genes are TRBV29-1 and TRBJ2-7; 8 nucleotides align to TRBD1. V trimming: 6 bases; J trimming: 0 bases; junction bases outside the gene matches: 4. The CDR3 covers 13 residues. Germline values: CDR1 SQVTM, CDR2 ANQGSEA. In nucleotides, the CDR3 is TGCAGCGTAAACAGGGGGGACTCCTACGAGCAGTACTTC. It translates to CSVNRGDSYEQYF.

Only a few counts were recorded for this clonotype. The V gene is TRBV7-8, the J gene TRBJ2-1; the match to TRBD1 covers 7 bases. This CDR3 region has 12 residues. V was clipped by 5 bases and J by 12 bases; unmatched bases: 7. Germline loops: CDR1 SGHVS, CDR2 FQNEAQ. The DNA for the CDR3 is TGTGCCAGCAGCATGGGACAGAGATTGCAGTTCTTC. This translates into CASSMGQRLQFF.

The rearrangement uses TRBV7-6 and TRBJ2-2; 11 bases align to TRBD2. The V segment lost 8 bases and the J segment 8 bases; nucleotides outside the gene matches: 7. From germline, CDR1 is SGHVS and CDR2 FNYEAQ. CDR3 size: 14 residues. The CDR3 DNA reads as TGTGCCAGCGTGAGACTAGCGGGAATGGGGGAGCTGTTTTTT. This gives the protein CASVRLAGMGELFF.

The genes are TRBV7-6 and TRBJ2-7; 7 nucleotides line up with TRBD1. Losses at the gene ends were 4 bases for V and 4 bases for J; bases not matched to a gene: 13. Germline-derived CDR1 and CDR2 are SGHVS and FNYEAQ. The CDR3 has 16 residues. As DNA, the CDR3 is TGTGCCAGCAGCTCCTTAACAGGGGTCAGACCTTACGAGCAGTACTTC. It translates to CASSSLTGVRPYEQYF. Combining the CDR3 with reference TRBV7-6 and TRBJ2-7 gives the whole variable domain GAGVSQSPRYKVTKRGQDVALRCDPISGHVSLYWYRQALGQGPEFLTYFNYEAQQDKSGLPNDRFSAERPEGSISTLTIQRTEQRDSAMYRCASSSLTGVRPYEQYFGPGTRLTVT.

This clonotype showed up just a few times. In nucleotides, the CDR3 is TGCGCCAGCAGCTTGGGGGGCTTAGCGGGAGCCACAGATACGCAGTATTTT. It is translated as CASSLGGLAGATDTQYF. V usage is TRBV5-1 and J usage is TRBJ2-3, with 9 nucleotides matching TRBD2. The CDR3 has 17 residues. V lost 0 bases and J lost 2; bases outside the gene matches: 7. Germline V gene data show CDR1 as SGHRS and CDR2 as YFSETQ.

The chain carries TRBV28 and TRBJ1-5; TRBD1 aligns across 7 bases. Trimming took 7 bases from V and 4 from J; bases not matched to a gene: 7. The germline gives CDR1 MDHEN, CDR2 SYDVKM. CDR3 length: 14 amino acids. The CDR3 protein is CASNPQTGNQPQHF. The CDR3, as DNA: TGTGCCAGCAACCCTCAGACAGGGAATCAGCCCCAGCATTTT.

This clonotype was counted a few times. This sequence joins TRBV20-1 and TRBJ2-7; possible D gene TRBD1, 7 bases. The germline V and J ends were trimmed by 3 bases and 6 bases, with 12 bases remaining between them. Germline V gene lookup returns CDR1 DFQATT and CDR2 SNEGSKA (reference sequence). The length of the CDR3 is 12 residues. The CDR3 DNA sequence: TGCAGTGCTAGGGAGGGGGCAAGCGAGCAGTACTTC. Its protein is CSAREGASEQYF.

This clonotype was detected a few times. V and J are TRBV14 and TRBJ2-7; 8 bases are shared with TRBD1. The germline V gene has CDR1 SGHDN and CDR2 FVKESK. Trimming took 4 bases from V and 5 from J; bases not matched to a gene: 4. CDR3 length: 13 residues. This CDR3 is CASSRQGIHEQYF. The DNA for the CDR3 is TGTGCCAGCAGCCGACAGGGGATCCACGAGCAGTACTTC. The full variable domain, its missing parts supplied by reference TRBV14 and TRBJ2-7, is EAGVTQFPSHSVIEKGQTVTLRCDPISGHDNLYWYRRVMGKEIKFLLHFVKESKQDESGMPNNRFLAERTGGTYSTLKVQPAELEDSGVYFCASSRQGIHEQYFGPGTRLTVT.

This clonotype was picked up a small number of times. This chain joins TRBV10-3 and TRBJ2-1; 8 bases line up with TRBD2. The CDR3 is 14 residues long. The V gene's germline CDR1 is ENHRY and CDR2 SYGVKD. With V trimmed by 11 bases and J by 5 bases, 11 bases remained unmatched. CDR3 region: CAARGLERDNEQFF. CDR3 nucleotide sequence: TGTGCCGCCCGGGGACTAGAGAGGGACAATGAGCAGTTCTTC.

There are a few counts of this clonotype. J is TRBJ2-1 and V is TRBV18, with D perhaps matching TRBD1 (5 bases). The V gene's germline CDR1 is KGHSH and CDR2 LQKENI. V lost 7 bases, J lost 4 bases, and 20 bases lay in between. The CDR3 is 16 residues long. The CDR3 here is CASFPTEQIPYNEQFF. The CDR3 DNA is TGTGCCAGCTTCCCGACAGAACAAATCCCTTACAATGAGCAGTTCTTC. The full variable domain, in which reference TRBV18 and TRBJ2-1 provide the parts outside the CDR3, is NAGVMQNPRHLVRRRGQEARLRCSPMKGHSHVYWYRQLPEEGLKFMVYLQKENIIDESGMPKERFSAEFPKEGPSILRIQQVVRGDSAAYFCASFPTEQIPYNEQFFGPGTRLTVL.

This clonotype was counted ten times or more. The rearrangement links TRBV7-3 to TRBJ2-2; 7 bases align to TRBD2. The CDR3 covers 14 residues. Trimming cost V 5 bases and J 2 bases; bases outside gene matches: 2. CDR1 is SGHTA and CDR2 is FQGTGA in the germline V gene. The DNA for the CDR3 is TGTGCCAGCAGCCCGGGACTAAACACCGGGGAGCTGTTTTTT. Translating gives CASSPGLNTGELFF.

This clonotype was found many times. The gene calls are TRBV4-1 and TRBJ2-7, with TRBD1 identical over 7 bases. The length of the CDR3 is 15 residues. Unmatched junction bases numbered 10, after V lost 6 bases and J lost 2 bases. Germline V gene data show CDR1 as MGHRA and CDR2 as YSYEKL. The CDR3 sequence: CASSPEQGFAYEQYF. DNA of the CDR3: TGCGCCAGCAGTCCTGAACAGGGGTTTGCCTACGAGCAGTACTTC.

The genes are TRBV20-1 and TRBJ1-5; 8 bases line up with TRBD1. V lost 4 bases, J lost 1 base, and 3 bases stayed unmatched. Germline values: CDR1 DFQATT, CDR2 SNEGSKA (reference sequence). This CDR3 has 14 residues. The CDR3 region has the DNA TGCAGTGCTACGCAGGGGGCAAGCAATCAGCCCCAGCATTTT. Amino acid sequence: CSATQGASNQPQHF.

DNA of the CDR3: TGTGCCAGCAGTTTTAACGAACCCTACGAGCAGTACTTC. This encodes CASSFNEPYEQYF. The V and J genes are TRBV12-3 or TRBV12-4 and TRBJ2-7; no firm D call. The germline V and J ends were trimmed by 3 bases and 2 bases, with 8 bases remaining between them. The CDR3 is 13 amino acids.